This TCR beta chain was observed in a study of T cells after yellow fever vaccination. On the study more broadly: SMART-Seq v4 Ultra Low Input prepared the low-cell-number fractions.

The CDR3 length is 16 residues. Per the germline V gene, CDR1 is SGHTA and CDR2 is FQGNSA. V dropped 2 bases and J dropped 2; count of bases not matched to a gene: 7. Broader study findings: Most primary-vaccination clones recurred post-booster (just under 98% CD4, 85% to 90% CD8). Though it reached lower strength, the secondary response hit its peak faster, day 5 versus 15.

This clonotype was observed a few times. Its antigen remains unidentified. For TCR, cDNA came from 5'RACE template switching, which added a universal primer site and UMIs. TCRdb reprocessed the 5' RACE reads via MiXCR and lists one record per CDR3 protein. The table includes more than 300,000 distinct CDR3 sequences, about 10% detected once. This TCR was recovered from a man aged 18-30 years who received the YFV17D yellow fever vaccine. This sample comprised CD4+ T cells sorted from PBMCs, obtained 45 days after the yellow fever booster vaccination. The chain couples TRBV7-2 to TRBJ2-7; 9 bases agree with TRBD2. The CDR3 here is CASSLKLASGAYEQYF. CDR3 DNA sequence: TGTGCCAGCAGCTTAAAGCTGGCTAGCGGGGCCTACGAGCAGTACTTC.